This T cell receptor beta chain was found in a study of radiation and T cells in renal cell carcinoma. This clone occurred once. Some clones are missing from TCRdb's copy, which holds only in-frame ones; the method was immunoSEQ multiplex PCR. This table holds tens of thousands of clones, about 82% found once. Germline V gives CDR1 SGHTA, CDR2 FQGTGA. V lost 1 base and J 6 bases, leaving 7 bases between the germline ends. This CDR3 spans 13 amino acids. The time point denotes: blood 4 weeks post-SBRT, at nephrectomy. The treatment: 15 Gy SBRT to primary tumor, nephrectomy 4 weeks later. The V gene is TRBV7-3, the J gene TRBJ2-1, with D unclear. The receptor comes from a man in his fifties with renal cell carcinoma. Source: blood, taken from a patient whose treatment included radiotherapy and nephrectomy. The CDR3: CASSLNPSNEQFF. The DNA of the CDR3 is TGTGCCAGCAGCTTAAATCCCTCCAATGAGCAGTTCTTC.